This T cell receptor beta chain is drawn from a study of cytotoxic CD8 clonotypes in ibrutinib-treated CLL. Study-level background: Researchers reported over 9 relapsed/refractory and about 14 treatment-naive patients, around 17 of them IGHV unmutated.

Germline V gene sequence: CDR1 MNHEY, CDR2 SVGAGI. The CDR3 runs to 15 residues. V trimming: 5 bases; J trimming: 7 bases; junction bases outside the gene matches: 9. A 1 in 200,000 to 1 in 1 million T cell depth was the sequencing target. This table comes from immunoSEQ multiplex PCR, and its TCRdb copy is limited to in-frame clones, with some not included. Among roughly 220,000 clones listed, approximately 79% were seen once. This chain joins TRBV6-5 and TRBJ1-5; TRBD1 matches 9 bases. The clonotype originates from a human donor with chronic lymphocytic leukemia. Source: PBMCs, taken after 12 months of ibrutinib treatment. The CDR3 DNA sequence: TGTGCCAGCAGTCCGCAACAGGGGGCAAGGCAGCCCCAGCATTTT. It translates to CASSPQQGARQPQHF.